The following is a TCR beta chain sequence with its context. Its antigen is unidentified. The entry originates in a study of post-analysis software for immune sequencing data. Findings and caveats of the study: A handful of TRBV segments were more frequent in patients than controls; TRBV5-6, TRBV5-1 and TRBV20-1 belonged to this group.

TCR beta cDNA libraries included unique molecular identifiers. TCRdb reprocessed the PCR reads via MiXCR and lists one record per CDR3 protein. Among approximately 570,000 distinct CDR3 sequences, 44% were seen once, and the ten largest hold over 1.5%. CDR3 length: 18 amino acids. V was clipped by 6 bases and J by 5 bases; unmatched bases: 19. The receptor was isolated from a girl aged 10 to 17 with multiple sclerosis. Sequences were obtained from blood. The V and J genes are TRBV12-3 or TRBV12-4 and TRBJ2-3; 8 positions agree with TRBD2. CDR3 nucleotide sequence: TGTGCCAGCAGCTCAGAGTGGAGCGGGGGAAAGCAAGGAGATACGCAGTATTTT. It codes for CASSSEWSGGKQGDTQYF.